Below are 7 T cell receptor beta chains sequenced from a single sample in a study of beta chain features in type 1 diabetes. Reverse transcription of all isolated RNA meant that expressed TCRB transcripts were sequenced. Only in-frame clones appear in the TCRdb table, and some are missing; sequencing was by immunoSEQ multiplex PCR. The repertoire includes about 350,000 clones, around 20% of them detected once, and about 0.045% sits in the top ten. Input material: naive CD4+ T cells from blood. These receptors all come from a woman between 18 and 30 years old in good health.

The chain employs TRBV6-5 and TRBJ2-7; 7 bases are a match to TRBD2. CDR3 length equals 14 residues. CDR1 MNHEY and CDR2 SVGAGI come from the germline V gene. The J segment lost 7 bases and the V segment lost 6 bases, leaving 12 bases of the junction unmatched. The CDR3: CASREAGPRGEQYF. CDR3 nucleotide sequence: TGTGCCAGCAGGGAAGCGGGGCCCCGAGGGGAGCAGTACTTC.

This clone has more than one count but fewer than ten. V and J are TRBV29-1 and TRBJ1-5; the match to TRBD1 covers 8 bases. Germline trimming cut 4 bases from V and 6 bases from J; bases unmatched to any gene: 2. Germline V gives CDR1 SQVTM, CDR2 ANQGSEA. This CDR3 comprises 12 residues. This CDR3 is CSVAGGGQPQHF. CDR3 nucleotide sequence: TGCAGCGTTGCAGGGGGCGGTCAGCCCCAGCATTTT.

This chain uses TRBV6-1 with TRBJ2-1, with 10 bases lining up with TRBD1. The germline V gene encodes CDR1 MNHNS and CDR2 SASEGT. This CDR3 region has 18 residues. V trimming: 2 bases; J trimming: 5 bases; junction bases outside the gene matches: 12. CDR3 in amino acids: CASSETRDRGRMDNEQFF. The CDR3 DNA reads as TGTGCCAGCAGTGAAACCCGGGACAGGGGAAGAATGGACAATGAGCAGTTCTTC.

The CDR3 nucleotides read TGCGCCAGCAGCCAAGAAAGTAGTCCAGATACGCAGTATTTT. Amino acid sequence: CASSQESSPDTQYF. V and J are TRBV4-3 and TRBJ2-3; D uncertain. The V gene lost 0 bases and the J gene lost 4 bases, with 8 bases spanning the gap. Germline V gene sequence: CDR1 LGHNA, CDR2 YSLEER. CDR3 length: 14 amino acids.

This clone was seen a few times. This rearrangement joins TRBV15 to TRBJ1-5; D is unclear. Germline V gene sequence: CDR1 LNHNV, CDR2 YYDKDF (reference sequence). The CDR3 spans 16 residues. V lost 5 bases and J 8 bases, leaving 22 bases between the germline ends. CDR3 amino acids: CATSGRSQTGKEPQHF. Here the CDR3 DNA reads TGTGCCACCAGCGGAAGAAGTCAGACGGGGAAGGAGCCCCAGCATTTT.

The chain is built from TRBV18 and TRBJ1-4; D not certain. Trimming cost V 2 bases and J 5 bases, with 9 bases left between them. Germline V CDR1 and CDR2: KGHSH, LQKENI. CDR3 length: 14 residues. The chain's CDR3 is CASSPVTENEKLFF. In DNA form, the CDR3 reads TGTGCCAGCTCACCAGTGACGGAGAATGAAAAACTGTTTTTT.

The CDR3 DNA reads TGTGCCAGCAGCTTAGTAGCGGACACAGATACGCAGTATTTT. This gives the protein CASSLVADTDTQYF. This chain uses TRBV7-2 with TRBJ2-3, with D possibly matching TRBD2 (6 bases). Trimming left V 1 base short and J 2 bases short, with 7 bases between. There are 14 residues in the CDR3. Germline CDR1 SGHTA, CDR2 FQGNSA.